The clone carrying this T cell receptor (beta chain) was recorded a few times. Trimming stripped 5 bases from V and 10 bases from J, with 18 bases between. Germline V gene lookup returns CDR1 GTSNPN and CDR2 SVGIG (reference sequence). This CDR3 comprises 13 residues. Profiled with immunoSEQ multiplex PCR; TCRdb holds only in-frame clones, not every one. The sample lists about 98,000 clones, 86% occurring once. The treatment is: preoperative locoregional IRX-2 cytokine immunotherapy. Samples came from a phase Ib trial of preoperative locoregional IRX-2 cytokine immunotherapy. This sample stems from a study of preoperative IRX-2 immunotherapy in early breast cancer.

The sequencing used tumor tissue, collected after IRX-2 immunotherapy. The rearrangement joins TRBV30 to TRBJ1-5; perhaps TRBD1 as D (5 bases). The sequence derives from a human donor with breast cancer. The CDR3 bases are TGTGCCTGGGGAGGCCAGGGCGGGGAACCCCAGCATTTT. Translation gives CAWGGQGGEPQHF.